This TCR beta chain was profiled in a study of cytomegalovirus exposure and HLA in healthy donors (dated by TCRdb to 2016 to 2017). Background for the entire study: An earlier analysis of approximately 550 of the donors reported 250 to 350 Gb of sequence data and 100 million to 140 million unique TCR beta sequences from around 200 million T cells. Approximately 300 gigabases of sequencing data and roughly 81 million unique TCR sequences made up an early release that covered several hundred HLA-typed donors. Among the roughly 400 genotyped donors, about 85% belonged to the genetic ancestry cluster associated with self-reported Caucasian donors. The study aimed to test whether cataloging public T cell receptors could reveal signatures of past pathogen exposure. The T cell repertoires of about 700 subjects were profiled by immunosequencing and related to cytomegalovirus serostatus. In addition to the first cohort of approximately 650 subjects, a separate validation cohort of 130 or so different subjects was used. The study combined high-throughput TCR immunosequencing, statistical association of individual TCRs with disease status, and machine learning to predict cytomegalovirus infection status. A later analysis re-examined previously published TCR beta repertoires from more than 550 donors and added high-resolution HLA genotyping to investigate patterns of TCR occurrence. Rather than using new phenotypic data, the later analysis identified candidate immune exposures from TCR beta sequences and from how often those sequences occurred across donors. In an earlier analysis of around 540 of the donors, high-throughput TCR beta sequencing was used to judge whether each TCR beta V gene segment behaved as functional or pseudogenic. Alongside the repertoire data, information on donor age, sex, ethnicity and CMV serostatus was compiled. A later genetic analysis used genome-wide SNP genotypes for about 65% of the roughly 700 donors, treating that subset as a discovery cohort. Every repertoire in the discovery cohort had been generated on one and the same sequencing platform. Both class I and class II loci were covered by HLA typing, at four-digit resolution. Typing coverage differed by locus: A, B, C, DRB1 and DQB1 were typed in about 620-640 donors, DQA1 in 500 to 550, DPA1 in roughly 590, and DPB1 in just under 490. Roughly five DR-DQ haplotypes were handled as single units for association and clustering, since linkage in the cohort was strong. Among around 400 genotyped donors of the cohort, an average of approximately 240,000 unique TCR beta nucleotide sequences was sequenced per donor, of which roughly 17% were non-productive.

Results the study describes overall, beyond this receptor: Specific HLA alleles were associated with 15,000 to 20,000 TCR beta sequences at a false discovery rate of 0.05 in a later analysis. In an earlier analysis of more than 500 of the donors, most TCR beta V segments appeared in productive rearrangements about 90% or about 30% of the time, broadly matching IMGT annotations. Three of the identified cytomegalovirus-associated TCR beta chains were confirmed in vitro to be specific for cytomegalovirus antigens. In a later analysis, the rate of TCR association differed among HLA loci, with DRB1 alleles having the most associated TCRs and HLA-C alleles having the fewest. A cluster of highly shared sequence variants was judged likely to represent a technical artifact of the sequencing pipeline. It was suggested by the authors that the approach could potentially be generalized to other disease states and immunological phenotypes. Strong co-occurrence of HLA alleles, especially DR and DQ, made assigning TCR associations to individual alleles difficult. According to a later genetic analysis, donors in an Asian-associated ancestry cluster had fewer N-insertions in productive TCRs than the approximately 710-donor mean. CMV serostatus was the only immune exposure information available for the cohort. In a later analysis, most CMV-associated TCR beta chains were found to appear HLA-restricted, with HLA associations seemingly driven largely by CMV exposure. Most TCR sequences were observed very rarely across donors, whereas some public TCRs were present in many individuals. The classifier was reported to diagnose cytomegalovirus status with high specificity and sensitivity in both the original cohort and the validation cohort. A later analysis found that HLA-associated TCR beta chains were more clonally expanded and had lower generation probabilities than equally common non-associated chains. In this cohort, only TCR beta chains were sequenced, and detectable features were limited by the absence of alpha or paired-chain data. The earlier analysis of 587 of the donors excluded some 15 rarely observed V segments, including chromosome 9 orphons, because counts were too low. Because HLA typing was missing for some donors at each locus, association tests included only the typed subset. Sequencing depth was assumed to be roughly uniform across donors in the presence/absence analyses, though that assumption may not hold. Correlated functional status among segregating V segments might be attributable to linkage disequilibrium, but an unknown experimental factor could not be ruled out. In a later genetic analysis, a missense DCLRE1C variant was associated with V-gene and J-gene trimming of TCR beta chains, and the association was replicated in an independent cohort. A further reported finding was that TCR beta sequences accurately predicted the HLA-A and HLA-B alleles for most subjects in the first cohort. Several of the top co-occurrence clusters appeared to be linked to parvovirus B19, influenza, CMV and Epstein-Barr virus, according to a later analysis. In the study, around 150 TCR beta chains were listed as associated with cytomegalovirus. Because the 87-base-pair reads could not distinguish some IMGT-functional V segments, including TRBV6-2 and TRBV6-3, those segments were excluded.

The CDR1 and CDR2 encoded by the germline V gene are SGHDT and YYEEEE. There are 18 amino acids in the CDR3, from cysteine to phenylalanine inclusive. Only the CDR3 region is kept as DNA, spanning 54 bases read in frame from base 1. V is trimmed back by 4 bases and J by 6 bases, and the junction contains 13 bases that no gene match accounts for. The cohort comprised 710 or so healthy bone marrow donors. At the time of sampling, all cohort members were nominally healthy, though unrecorded immune exposures were likely present. The donor was CMV seronegative and belonged to the group of around 400 seronegative cohort members. A peripheral blood sample was provided by each donor, and peripheral blood mononuclear cells were used for TCR beta sequencing. Genomic DNA was extracted from the blood cell samples with the Qiagen DNeasy Blood Extraction Kit. In the case of this clone: The antigen it binds to is not known. Base qualities are not provided; no much larger clone lies one nucleotide away.

Library prep was done by the immunoSEQ multiplex PCR assay. The multiplex PCR relied on a mix of 60 forward primers for TCR Vbeta segments and 13 reverse primers for TCR Jbeta segments. The CDR3 region of rearranged TCR beta genes was amplified from genomic DNA with a multiplex PCR assay. On the Illumina HiSeq System, the amplified TCR beta libraries were sequenced as 87-base-pair reads. Processing in the source paper ran as follows. In a later analysis, roughly 80 million unique TCR beta chains were counted across the roughly 670 repertoires, and roughly 11 million of these chains were shared by at least two donors. To remove PCR and sequencing errors, raw reads were error-corrected and collapsed into unique sequences using a nearest-neighbor algorithm that merged closely related sequences. V, D and J gene segments were assigned by aligning CDR3 sequences to IMGT reference sequences. For a sequence to be retained, a match of at least six nucleotides was required to both a V gene segment and a J gene segment. Rearrangements were classified as productive when the CDR3 lacked stop codons and remained in frame with V and J, and all other rearrangements were classified as non-productive. CDR3 was defined according to IMGT convention as the region running from the second conserved V-encoded cysteine to the conserved J-encoded phenylalanine. In an earlier analysis of just under 600 of the donors, sequences lacking an unambiguous match to a single V gene segment were excluded. In an earlier analysis of roughly 500 of the donors, V segments were called functional above 56.7% productive rearrangements and were called segregating when the between-donor standard deviation exceeded 5%. A statistical classification framework was developed to diagnose cytomegalovirus status using the catalog of TCR beta chain sequences. In a later analysis, V and J genes were assigned by comparing TCR nucleotide sequences against IMGT/GENE-DB human TR gene sequences. In a later analysis, CDR3 sequences and most-parsimonious VDJ recombination scenarios were assigned using the TCRdist pipeline. In a later analysis, each TCR beta chain was defined by its CDR3 amino acid sequence together with its V-gene family, and reads lacking a unique V-gene family were excluded. A later analysis removed roughly 590 highly shared, low-generation-probability nucleotide sequences to deal with suspected cross-contamination and a sequencing artifact. For each public chain, a later analysis derived a clonal expansion index from normalized ranks of inferred template counts within each repertoire. Generation probabilities in a later analysis came from a VDJ recombination model fitted to out-of-frame rearrangements, and those results were checked against IGoR. In a later analysis, hypergeometric tests were used to score TCR-TCR, TCR-HLA and TCR-CMV co-occurrence, with a repertoire-size bias correction applied to TCR pairs. False discovery rates were estimated in a later analysis by permuting HLA or CMV assignments 20 times. In a later analysis, co-occurring TCRs were grouped using DBSCAN, with TCRdist sequence similarity added in when clustering inside HLA-allele-positive subsets. Repertoires with fewer than 30,000 or more than 120,000 public chains, plus five repertoires with anomalous nucleotide sharing, were excluded from co-occurrence clustering. TCRdb took this table from immuneACCESS and kept in-frame rearrangements with V and J called. Such tables lack part of the clones; where checked against another copy, unresolved V genes explain under half of the gap, and the rest is unexplained. The V and J calls and clone size were taken over from that table, and D and trimming were inferred from the DNA. The sample table holds 120,000 to 150,000 clones, of which around four fifths were seen once. The ten biggest clones cover roughly 2.5% of the sample.

Sequencing was done on a sample of PBMCs. The chain couples TRBV5-6 to TRBJ2-1, and TRBD2 matches 13 of the central bases. The receptor was derived from a boy younger than 10 in good health and CMV-seronegative. The CDR3 region: CASSPSHPGTSGANEQFF. The nucleotides read TGTGCCAGCAGCCCCTCCCACCCCGGGACTAGCGGGGCCAATGAGCAGTTCTTC.